This entry is about one T cell receptor (beta chain). The antigen remains undetermined. Quantitative 5'-RACE with molecular barcodes generated TCR beta libraries. TCRdb analysed the 5' RACE reads with MiXCR anew, one entry per CDR3 protein. The sample contains under 950,000 distinct CDR3 sequences, under 20% of which appear only once. The sample is drawn from a study of CD8 T cells in ankylosing spondylitis. V was shortened by 1 base and J by 7 bases, with 8 bases between the two germline ends. CDR1 is SGHNT and CDR2 is YENEEA in the germline V gene. The CDR3 loop spans 13 amino acids. Broader study findings: Past studies reported some motif variants in reactive arthritis synovial fluid and blood. One TCR beta motif, made up of seven to nine highly homologous variants, appeared characteristic of ankylosing spondylitis blood.

This clonotype was sampled from a male donor with ankylosing spondylitis. The J gene is TRBJ2-1, the V gene TRBV11-3; unclear D gene. Sequencing was performed on blood, either unsorted or a sorted T cell fraction (not recorded which). The CDR3 DNA reads TGTGCCAGCAGCTTAGTTTCGCCGAATGAGCAGTTCTTC. This gives the protein CASSLVSPNEQFF.